This T cell receptor beta chain originates from a study of shared clonotypes between healthy human individuals. Study-wide background: The study used three CD4 naive, three CD4 memory, two CD8 naive and one CD8 memory plate per donor. General observations from the study: Naive subsets typically showed greater estimated richness than memory subsets.

The repertoire was sequenced with immunoSEQ multiplex PCR; TCRdb's copy has only in-frame clones and lacks some. The sample contains some 700,000 clones, about 90% of which appear only once. Of note for this clone: Antigen unknown.

V dropped 2 bases and J dropped 3 bases, with 15 bases sitting between them. Germline lookup yields CDR1 SGHTA and CDR2 FQGNSA. There are 16 residues in the CDR3. Sequencing was done on a sample of memory CD8+ T cells from PBMCs. Subset described: CD45RO+ cells pooled with CCR7-negative TemRA cells. This clonotype originated in a man aged 18 to 29 in good health. Some clones in this sample may be carry-over from other donors' samples. The chain combines TRBV7-2 with TRBJ2-3, with a possible D match to TRBD2 (6 bases). CDR3 amino acids: CASSLSGLQVTDTQYF. CDR3 bases: TGTGCCAGCAGCTTATCGGGACTCCAAGTAACAGATACGCAGTATTTT.